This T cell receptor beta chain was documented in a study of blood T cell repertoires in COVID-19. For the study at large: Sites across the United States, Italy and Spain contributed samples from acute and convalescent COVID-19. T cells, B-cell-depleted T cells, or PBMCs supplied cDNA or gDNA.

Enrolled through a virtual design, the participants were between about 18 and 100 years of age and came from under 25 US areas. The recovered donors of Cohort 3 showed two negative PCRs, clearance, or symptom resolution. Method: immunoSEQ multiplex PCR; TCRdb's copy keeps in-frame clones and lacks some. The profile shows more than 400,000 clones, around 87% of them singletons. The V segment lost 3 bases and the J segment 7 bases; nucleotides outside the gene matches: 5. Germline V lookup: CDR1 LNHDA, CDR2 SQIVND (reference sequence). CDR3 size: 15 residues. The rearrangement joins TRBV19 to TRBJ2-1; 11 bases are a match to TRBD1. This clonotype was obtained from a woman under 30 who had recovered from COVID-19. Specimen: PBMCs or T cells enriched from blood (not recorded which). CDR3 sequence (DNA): TGTGCCAGTAGTATTGGGACAGGGGGAGCGAATGAGCAGTTCTTC. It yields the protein CASSIGTGGANEQFF.